The 25 T cell receptor beta chains below were found in one sample sequenced in a study of CD8 T cells in acute hepatitis C reinfection. Sequenced by immunoSEQ multiplex PCR; TCRdb stores in-frame clones only, minus some. The data contain around 36,000 clones, 70% to 90% of them singletons. Stated time point: naive CD8 control sorted from an acute-time-point sample. Sequencing was done on a sample of naive CD8+ T cells from PBMCs. The receptors derive from a woman under 30 who spontaneously cleared hepatitis C infection.

The chain couples TRBV5-8 to TRBJ2-7; 9 nucleotides agree with TRBD1. This CDR3 is 14 amino acids long. Losses at the gene ends were 3 bases for V and 5 bases for J; bases not matched to a gene: 6. The germline CDR1 and CDR2 sequences are SGHTS and YDEGEE. Here the CDR3 DNA reads TGTGCCAGCAGCTGGGGACAGGGAATGGACGAGCAGTACTTC. Amino acids: CASSWGQGMDEQYF.

In its sample, this clone was seen once. This chain's CDR3 is CASSLASGESELSYNEQFF. The CDR3 DNA is TGTGCCAGCAGCTTAGCTAGCGGGGAGTCGGAGCTCTCCTACAATGAGCAGTTCTTC. The chain has TRBV7-6 and TRBJ2-1; TRBD2 matches 8 bases. J gave up 0 bases and V 0 bases, and 10 bases lay outside the gene matches. Germline V gives CDR1 SGHVS, CDR2 FNYEAQ. The CDR3 is made up of 19 amino acids.

The chain carries TRBV4-2 and TRBJ2-1; 7 nucleotides match TRBD2. J was trimmed by 2 bases and V by 9 bases; bases with no gene match: 10. Germline V gives CDR1 LGHNA, CDR2 YNFKEQ. This CDR3 is built from 15 residues. The CDR3 nucleotides are TGTGCCAGTGGGGGGGAAGCGGCCGCCTACAATGAGCAGTTCTTC. This codes for CASGGEAAAYNEQFF.

The gene calls are TRBV21-1 and TRBJ1-2. TRBV21-1 is recorded as a pseudogene. The CDR3 length is 15 residues. The CDR3 reads CASSKTPGTVYGYTF. DNA of the CDR3: TGTGCCAGCAGCAAAACCCCCGGGACGGTCTATGGCTACACCTTC.

The chain carries TRBV4-2 and TRBJ1-4; D is perhaps TRBD1 (5 bases). The CDR3 has 15 residues. Trimming removed 4 bases at V and 8 bases at J, with 17 bases between. Per germline, CDR1 LGHNA and CDR2 YNFKEQ. The CDR3 nucleotides read TGTGCCAGCAGCCTTACTCGGGGGGAGGGCGAAAAACTGTTTTTT. Translation: CASSLTRGEGEKLFF.

Written as DNA, the CDR3 is TGTGCCAGCAGCTCCTACCCGGGACTACCCGAGTCCGGGGAGCTGTTTTTT. It yields the protein CASSSYPGLPESGELFF. V is TRBV7-3 and J is TRBJ2-2; 7 bases are a match to TRBD2. This CDR3 has 17 residues. J lost 6 bases, V lost 4 bases, and 14 bases had no gene match. Germline-derived CDR1 and CDR2 are SGHTA and FQGTGA.

V usage is TRBV6-6 and J usage is TRBJ2-1; no clear D. Trimming shortened V by 2 bases and J by 7 bases, and 6 bases separated the two germline ends. The CDR3 sequence is 12 residues long. Germline CDR1 reads MNHNY; CDR2 reads SVGAGI (reference sequence). The CDR3 spells CASSYPQNEQFF. In nucleotides, the CDR3 is TGTGCCAGCAGTTACCCACAGAATGAGCAGTTCTTC.

The chain joins TRBV19 to TRBJ1-5, with D possibly being TRBD1 (5 bases). Trimming took off 3 bases at V and 4 bases at J, with 19 bases between the two ends. CDR3 length: 17 residues. The germline V gene has CDR1 LNHDA and CDR2 SQIVND (reference sequence). CDR3 protein: CASSIIGAPSTNQPQHF. The CDR3 DNA follows: TGTGCCAGTAGTATCATCGGGGCCCCTTCTACAAATCAGCCCCAGCATTTT.

V and J are TRBV10-2 and TRBJ1-5; 9 bases are shared with TRBD1. Germline V gives CDR1 WSHSY, CDR2 SAAADI. The V and J ends lost 3 bases and 5 bases, in that order; junction bases with no gene match: 5. This CDR3 region has 15 residues. The CDR3 protein is CASSEPTGGHQPQHF. In DNA form, the CDR3 reads TGCGCCAGCAGTGAACCTACAGGGGGCCATCAGCCCCAGCATTTT.

The rearrangement links TRBV19 to TRBJ2-1, with 11 nucleotides matching TRBD2. V was clipped by 7 bases and J by 5 bases; unmatched bases: 13. The CDR3 spans 17 residues. Germline loops: CDR1 LNHDA, CDR2 SQIVND (reference sequence). As DNA, the CDR3 is TGTGCCAGTAAGGCCGCGTCTCCGGGACTAGCGGACAATGAGCAGTTCTTC. Its translation is CASKAASPGLADNEQFF.

V is TRBV7-9 and J is TRBJ1-1; no clear D gene. The CDR3 totals 12 residues. CDR1 and CDR2 from the germline V gene are SEHNR and FQNEAQ (reference sequence). Deletions cut 8 bases from V and 1 base from J, with 8 bases between. The CDR3 spells CASSRGNTEAFF. CDR3 bases: TGTGCCAGCTCCAGAGGGAACACTGAAGCTTTCTTT.

The chain recombines TRBV15 with TRBJ2-1; 13 bases line up with TRBD2. Trimming at V came to 8 bases and at J to 4 bases, leaving 8 bases not matched to a gene. The CDR3 is made up of 16 amino acids. Looked up from germline, CDR1 is LNHNV and CDR2 is YYDKDF (reference sequence). The CDR3 DNA follows: TGTGCCACCCAAAGCGGGACTAGCGGGACTTACAATGAGCAGTTCTTC. Its protein product is CATQSGTSGTYNEQFF. Supplemented by reference TRBV15 and TRBJ2-1, the full variable domain reads DAMVIQNPRYQVTQFGKPVTLSCSQTLNHNVMYWYQQKSSQAPKLLFHYYDKDFNNEADTPDNFQSRRPNTSFCFLDIRSPGLGDTAMYLCATQSGTSGTYNEQFFGPGTRLTVL.

J is TRBJ2-7 and V is TRBV10-2, with D perhaps matching TRBD1 (6 bases). CDR3 length equals 14 residues. Germline V CDR1 and CDR2: WSHSY, SAAADI. V was shortened by 5 bases and J by 6 bases, with 17 bases between the two germline ends. In DNA, the CDR3 is TGCGCCAGCAGTTTGCAGGTGGGGGCAGGCGAGCAGTACTTC. The encoded protein is CASSLQVGAGEQYF.

This clone was seen a few times. V and J are TRBV25-1 and TRBJ1-1, with TRBD1 identical over 7 bases. The ends lost 4 bases at V and 0 bases at J; junction bases unmatched: 14. The CDR3 loop spans 18 amino acids. CDR1 MGHDK and CDR2 SYGVNS come from the germline V gene. CDR3 sequence: CASSALYRGIEVNTEAFF. The CDR3 DNA is TGTGCCAGCAGTGCGTTGTACAGGGGCATAGAGGTGAACACTGAAGCTTTCTTT.

The chain links TRBV29-1 to TRBJ1-5; 9 nucleotides line up with TRBD1. Germline loops: CDR1 SQVTM, CDR2 ANQGSEA. This CDR3 has 13 residues. V shed 6 bases, J shed 7 bases, and the junction held 7 bases outside the gene matches. CDR3 sequence (DNA): TGCAGCGTCGAAACAGGGGGCGAACAGCCCCAGCATTTT. Protein: CSVETGGEQPQHF.

The chain is built from TRBV27 and TRBJ1-2; perhaps TRBD1 as D (5 bases). Trimming left V 4 bases short and J 2 bases short, with 14 bases between. Germline values: CDR1 MNHEY, CDR2 SMNVEV (reference sequence). The CDR3 loop spans 15 amino acids. The CDR3: CASSSPATVNYGYTF. CDR3 nucleotide sequence: TGTGCCAGCAGTTCCCCAGCGACAGTCAACTATGGCTACACCTTC.

The chain has TRBV4-1 and TRBJ2-1; 10 bases are shared with TRBD1. Per germline, CDR1 MGHRA and CDR2 YSYEKL. The CDR3 is 21 amino acids. Germline trimming cut 5 bases from V and 6 bases from J; bases unmatched to any gene: 25. CDR3 bases: TGCGCCAGCAGCGAAAGAATCGGGACAGGGGCATTATCAGAGGTTGCCAATGAGCAGTTCTTC. It specifies CASSERIGTGALSEVANEQFF.

This rearrangement joins TRBV10-3 to TRBJ1-2; D remains ambiguous. V shed 7 bases and J shed 3 bases, with 9 bases lying between them. Looked up from germline, CDR1 is ENHRY and CDR2 is SYGVKD. CDR3 length equals 12 residues. CDR3 in DNA: TGTGCCATCATGAAGGAAGACTATGGCTACACCTTC. Its protein product is CAIMKEDYGYTF.

The CDR3 region has the DNA TGTGCCAGCACCACCTCAGGGGTCCCGGGGGATACGCAGTATTTT. This encodes CASTTSGVPGDTQYF. The chain recombines TRBV7-3 with TRBJ2-3; D perhaps matches TRBD1 (6 bases). This CDR3 contains 15 residues. Germline CDR1 and CDR2: SGHTA and FQGTGA. The V end was cut by 7 bases, the J end by 6 bases, with 20 bases between.

The V gene is TRBV19, the J gene TRBJ2-1; no definite D call. Germline lookup yields CDR1 LNHDA and CDR2 SQIVND (reference sequence). The CDR3 sequence is 13 residues long. Trimming took 1 base from V and 7 from J, leaving 8 bases between them. CDR3 region: CASSIGESNEQFF. The CDR3 coding sequence is TGTGCCAGTAGTATAGGGGAAAGTAATGAGCAGTTCTTC.

This chain joins TRBV2 and TRBJ1-1; D gene unclear. CDR1 SNHLY and CDR2 FYNNEI come from the germline V gene. V was pared by 4 bases and J by 4 bases, with 7 bases between. The CDR3 covers 12 residues. The CDR3 region is CASSGSPTEAFF. The CDR3, as DNA: TGTGCCAGCAGTGGTAGCCCCACTGAAGCTTTCTTT.

This clone showed up just once. V usage is TRBV5-4 and J usage is TRBJ2-7, with TRBD1 as a possible D gene (5 bases). This CDR3 spans 13 amino acids. Trimming stripped 5 bases from V and 7 bases from J, with 16 bases between. CDR1 is SGHNT and CDR2 is YYREEE in the germline V gene (reference sequence). For the CDR3, the DNA is TGTGCCAGCAGTCCCACTGGGGCGGTGGAGCAGTACTTC. As protein: CASSPTGAVEQYF.

CDR3 residues: CASRRQNGGSYNEQFF. The DNA for the CDR3 is TGTGCCAGCAGAAGACAGAACGGCGGTTCCTACAATGAGCAGTTCTTC. The rearrangement links TRBV2 to TRBJ2-1; a weak D match, TRBD1 (5 bases). Germline V CDR1 and CDR2: SNHLY, FYNNEI. This CDR3 region has 16 residues. Between the trimmed V and J ends, which lost 6 bases and 1 base, there was a span of 16 bases.

This rearrangement joins TRBV9 to TRBJ2-2; D is possibly TRBD1 or TRBD2 (5 bases each). The CDR3 has 16 residues. Between the trimmed V and J ends, which lost 0 bases and 6 bases, there was a span of 15 bases. Germline CDR1 and CDR2: SGDLS and YYNGEE. The CDR3 sequence is CASSVDGDPMAGELFF. The CDR3 DNA reads TGTGCCAGCAGCGTAGACGGGGACCCCATGGCCGGGGAGCTGTTTTTT.

This clone appeared a few times. The chain joins TRBV7-9 to TRBJ2-7; 8 bases fit TRBD1. The V gene end was trimmed by 5 bases and the J gene end by 4 bases; junction bases not matched to a gene: 7. Looked up from germline, CDR1 is SEHNR and CDR2 is FQNEAQ (reference sequence). This CDR3 comprises 14 residues. CDR3 sequence: CASSPDRVGYEQYF. CDR3 in DNA: TGTGCCAGCAGCCCGGACAGGGTAGGGTACGAGCAGTACTTC.